A single sample gave rise to the 32 T cell receptor beta chains below, sequenced in a study of naive and memory T cell subsets. Four PCR rounds used nested alpha and beta constant region primers plus the SP2 primer. TCRdb redid the calling of the 5' RACE reads with MiXCR, one entry per CDR3 protein. This sample yields 55,000 to 70,000 distinct CDR3 sequences, of which 7% to 8.5% are seen a single time; 8.5% to 10% belongs to the top ten. An oligonucleotide containing a UMI was ligated to the 3' end of TCR cDNA. Source of these receptors: a male donor in good health.

This clonotype showed up many times. The rearrangement links TRBV7-8 to TRBJ2-7; 9 positions agree with TRBD1. Germline V lookup: CDR1 SGHVS, CDR2 FQNEAQ. V gave up 5 bases and J gave up 4 bases; unmatched junction bases: 3. The CDR3 has 13 residues. CDR3 loop: CASSDDRGYEQYF. The CDR3 coding sequence is TGTGCCAGCAGCGATGACAGGGGGTACGAGCAGTACTTC.

This clonotype was detected a few times. The V gene is TRBV11-2, the J gene TRBJ2-5; tentatively, D is TRBD1 or TRBD2 (5 bases each). V lost 3 bases and J 5 bases, leaving 28 bases between the germline ends. The CDR3 contains 19 residues. The V gene's germline CDR1 is SGHAT and CDR2 FQNNGV. CDR3 protein: CASSFQGDGTGPRGETQYF. Written as DNA, the CDR3 is TGTGCCAGCAGCTTCCAGGGAGACGGGACCGGACCTCGAGGGGAGACCCAGTACTTC. The full variable domain, rest sourced from reference TRBV11-2 and TRBJ2-5, is EAGVAQSPRYKIIEKRQSVAFWCNPISGHATLYWYQQILGQGPKLLIQFQNNGVVDDSQLPKDRFSAERLKGVDSTLKIQPAKLEDSAVYLCASSFQGDGTGPRGETQYFGPGTRLLVL.

This clonotype was observed a handful of times. V usage is TRBV7-9 and J usage is TRBJ1-2; 9 nucleotides line up with TRBD1. V lost 2 bases and J lost 3; bases outside the gene matches: 4. The CDR3 consists of 15 residues. From germline, CDR1 is SEHNR and CDR2 FQNEAQ (reference sequence). The CDR3 here is CASSLKGQGDYGYTF. Written as DNA, the CDR3 is TGTGCCAGCAGCTTAAAGGGACAGGGTGACTATGGCTACACCTTC. Complete variable domain (other parts from reference TRBV7-9 and TRBJ1-2): DTGVSQNPRHKITKRGQNVTFRCDPISEHNRLYWYRQTLGQGPEFLTYFQNEAQLEKSRLLSDRFSAERPKGSFSTLEIQRTEQGDSAMYLCASSLKGQGDYGYTFGSGTRLTVV.

DNA of the CDR3: TGCAGTGCTAGAGCCGGGGCCGCACGGGGGGAGCAGTACTTC. This encodes CSARAGAARGEQYF. This sequence joins TRBV20-1 and TRBJ2-7, with TRBD2 as a possible D gene (6 bases). With 1 base removed from V and 7 bases from J, the gap between germline ends came to 17 bases. The CDR3 has 14 amino acids. Germline CDR1 is DFQATT and CDR2 is SNEGSKA (reference sequence).

This clonotype was seen only a few times. The chain uses TRBV18 and TRBJ1-5, with 8 bases identical to TRBD1. The length of the CDR3 is 15 residues. J gave up 9 bases and V 3 bases, and 10 bases lay outside the gene matches. The germline CDR1 and CDR2 sequences are KGHSH and LQKENI. The CDR3 coding sequence is TGTGCCAGCTCACCGGTAAAACAGGGGGGATGGCCCCAGCATTTT. Protein sequence: CASSPVKQGGWPQHF.

Many counts were recorded for this clonotype. CDR3 DNA: TGCGCCAGCAGCCAAGAACACGAGCAGTACTTC. It yields the protein CASSQEHEQYF. The J gene is TRBJ2-7, the V gene TRBV5-1; D call uncertain. Germline V lookup: CDR1 SGHRS, CDR2 YFSETQ. This CDR3 contains 11 residues. The ends were cut back, 4 bases at V and 5 bases at J, with 7 bases in the middle.

The V gene is TRBV12-3 or TRBV12-4, the J gene TRBJ1-2; D not resolved. V lost 2 bases, J lost 2 bases, and 9 bases lay in between. The CDR3 is made up of 14 amino acids. The CDR3 protein is CASSLMMGNYGYTF. Here the CDR3 DNA reads TGTGCCAGCAGTTTAATGATGGGGAACTATGGCTACACCTTC.

The V gene is TRBV4-1, the J gene TRBJ2-1, with D possibly TRBD2 on 5 matching bases. The germline V gene has CDR1 MGHRA and CDR2 YSYEKL. V dropped 0 bases and J dropped 14 bases, with 20 bases sitting between them. The CDR3 contains 15 residues. Here the CDR3 DNA reads TGCGCCAGCAGCCAAGAAGGTTTATTATCGGGGATCGAGTTCTTC. Translating it yields CASSQEGLLSGIEFF.

Only a few counts were recorded for this clonotype. The gene calls are TRBV20-1 and TRBJ2-7, with TRBD1 identical over 10 bases. Losses at the gene ends were 6 bases for V and 5 bases for J; bases not matched to a gene: 7. CDR1 and CDR2 (germline): DFQATT, SNEGSKA (reference sequence). This CDR3 spans 13 amino acids. CDR3 coding DNA: TGCAGTGCAACCCGGGACAGGGGCCACGAGCAGTACTTC. Translation: CSATRDRGHEQYF.

This clonotype has a handful of counts. The chain carries TRBV25-1 and TRBJ1-1, with unresolved D. Deletions cut 4 bases from V and 4 bases from J, with 7 bases between. The CDR3 totals 12 residues. The germline CDR1 and CDR2 sequences are MGHDK and SYGVNS. The CDR3: CASSVVGTEAFF. The CDR3 nucleotides read TGTGCCAGCAGTGTCGTAGGCACTGAAGCTTTCTTT.

V is TRBV4-1 and J is TRBJ2-7, with D perhaps assigned TRBD1 or TRBD2 (6 bases each). The CDR3 sequence is 17 residues long. Looked up from germline, CDR1 is MGHRA and CDR2 is YSYEKL. The germline V and J ends were trimmed by 0 bases and 0 bases, with 15 bases remaining between them. The CDR3 DNA reads as TGCGCCAGCAGCCAAGAAGGGGGGACCAAAATCTCCTACGAGCAGTACTTC. Amino acid sequence: CASSQEGGTKISYEQYF.

The chain joins TRBV19 to TRBJ2-3, with no clear D. The CDR3 loop spans 13 amino acids. Per germline, CDR1 LNHDA and CDR2 SQIVND (reference sequence). The ends were cut back, 3 bases at V and 0 bases at J, with 4 bases in the middle. CDR3 DNA: TGTGCCAGTAGTATGTCCAGCACAGATACGCAGTATTTT. It yields the protein CASSMSSTDTQYF. Combining the CDR3 with reference TRBV19 and TRBJ2-3 gives the whole variable domain DGGITQSPKYLFRKEGQNVTLSCEQNLNHDAMYWYRQDPGQGLRLIYYSQIVNDFQKGDIAEGYSVSREKKESFPLTVTSAQKNPTAFYLCASSMSSTDTQYFGPGTRLTVL.

In its sample, this clonotype was seen many times. The chain employs TRBV19 and TRBJ2-1, with 11 bases aligning to TRBD2. In germline, CDR1 is LNHDA, CDR2 SQIVND (reference sequence). The J segment lost 7 bases and the V segment lost 9 bases, leaving 8 bases of the junction unmatched. The CDR3 is made up of 14 amino acids. CDR3 loop: CASQLAGASNEQFF. CDR3 nucleotides: TGTGCCAGCCAACTAGCGGGGGCTTCGAATGAGCAGTTCTTC.

The V call is TRBV29-1, the J call TRBJ2-1; 8 positions agree with TRBD2. Germline CDR1 SQVTM, CDR2 ANQGSEA. There are 15 residues in the CDR3. The junction had 5 bases not matched to a gene; V was cut back by 2 bases and J by 2 bases. CDR3 nucleotide sequence: TGCAGCGTTGAACGGGGGGGACCCACCTACAATGAGCAGTTCTTC. Its translation: CSVERGGPTYNEQFF.

This clonotype turned up a few times. The chain has TRBV6-5 and TRBJ2-1, with D perhaps being TRBD1 or TRBD2 (6 bases each). The V gene lost 2 bases and the J gene lost 1 base, with 12 bases spanning the gap. This CDR3 has 16 residues. Germline V gene data show CDR1 as MNHEY and CDR2 as SVGAGI. CDR3 in amino acids: CASSYRGPSSYNEQFF. Here the CDR3 DNA reads TGTGCCAGCAGTTACCGGGGGCCTTCGTCCTACAATGAGCAGTTCTTC.

This clonotype came up many times. This chain uses TRBV5-1 with TRBJ2-5, with 8 bases that match TRBD1. With 3 bases clipped from V and 5 bases from J, the junction kept 9 bases outside the gene matches. The CDR3 runs 15 residues. The germline CDR1 and CDR2 sequences are SGHRS and YFSETQ. CDR3 nucleotides: TGCGCCAGCAGCTCATCCGGGGCAGGGGGCGAGACCCAGTACTTC. It encodes CASSSSGAGGETQYF.

This clonotype came up many times. The chain carries TRBV2 and TRBJ1-2; D is uncertain. The V end was cut by 1 base, the J end by 4 bases, with 10 bases between. Germline CDR1 reads SNHLY; CDR2 reads FYNNEI. The CDR3 length is 14 residues. In DNA, the CDR3 is TGTGCCAGCAGTGAAGTGGCAGCTGGCTATGGCTACACCTTC. This sequence encodes CASSEVAAGYGYTF.

There are many counts of this clonotype. J is TRBJ2-1 and V is TRBV29-1, with 7 bases identical to TRBD1. The CDR3 covers 13 residues. With V trimmed by 3 bases and J by 7 bases, 6 bases remained unmatched. Germline V gene sequence: CDR1 SQVTM, CDR2 ANQGSEA. This CDR3 is CSVDVEGANEQFF. Written as DNA, the CDR3 is TGCAGCGTTGATGTTGAGGGGGCTAATGAGCAGTTCTTC.

This clonotype appeared a few times. The V gene is TRBV7-2, the J gene TRBJ2-7; D perhaps matches TRBD1 (6 bases). The CDR3 has 14 amino acids. From germline, CDR1 is SGHTA and CDR2 FQGNSA. Trimming stripped 5 bases from V and 3 bases from J, with 14 bases between. For the CDR3, the DNA is TGTGCCAGCAGCCCGGACAGAGGGGGCTACGAGCAGTACTTC. Its translation is CASSPDRGGYEQYF.

At least ten counts were recorded for this clonotype. The chain is built from TRBV5-1 and TRBJ1-4; D might be TRBD1 (5 bases). The CDR3 runs 17 residues. With 7 bases removed from V and 0 bases from J, the gap between germline ends came to 19 bases. CDR1 and CDR2 (germline): SGHRS, YFSETQ. The CDR3 nucleotides are TGCGCCAGCTCTACCCAGGTGGGGGGTGCAACTAATGAAAAACTGTTTTTT. Protein: CASSTQVGGATNEKLFF.

CDR3 in amino acids: CASSPHHATDTQYF. The CDR3 region has the DNA TGTGCCAGCTCACCACACCATGCTACAGATACGCAGTATTTT. The genes are TRBV18 and TRBJ2-3; D remains ambiguous. This CDR3 contains 14 residues. Trimming took off 1 base at V and 3 bases at J, with 8 bases between the two ends. Germline V gives CDR1 KGHSH, CDR2 LQKENI.

This clonotype was detected ten times or more. The V gene is TRBV18, the J gene TRBJ2-6; D not certain. Trimming removed 1 base from V and 0 bases from J, with 16 bases in between. CDR1 and CDR2 from the germline V gene are KGHSH and LQKENI. The CDR3 is 19 amino acids. This CDR3 reads CASSPLGGRLSSGANVLTF. DNA for the CDR3: TGTGCCAGCTCACCACTTGGCGGCAGATTGAGCTCTGGGGCCAACGTCCTGACTTTC.

Only a few counts were recorded for this clonotype. This chain joins TRBV6-6 and TRBJ2-1; 10 bases align to TRBD2. The CDR3 loop spans 21 amino acids. The ends lost 1 base at V and 1 base at J; junction bases unmatched: 16. CDR1 and CDR2 from the germline V gene are MNHNY and SVGAGI (reference sequence). The DNA for the CDR3 is TGTGCCAGCAGTTACTTACCTAGCGGGGGCCCACCCGGAGGGTCCTACAATGAGCAGTTCTTC. As protein: CASSYLPSGGPPGGSYNEQFF.

This clonotype was seen at least ten times. This rearrangement joins TRBV5-5 to TRBJ1-1; 7 bases line up with TRBD1. The CDR3 length is 16 residues. J was trimmed by 4 bases and V by 1 base; bases with no gene match: 10. Germline CDR1 reads SGHKS; CDR2 reads YYEKEE (reference sequence). This CDR3 reads CASSLRYRGEGTEAFF. CDR3 coding DNA: TGTGCCAGCAGCTTGCGATACAGGGGTGAGGGCACTGAAGCTTTCTTT. The full variable domain, completed using reference TRBV5-5 and TRBJ1-1, is DAGVTQSPTHLIKTRGQQVTLRCSPISGHKSVSWYQQVLGQGPQFIFQYYEKEERGRGNFPDRFSARQFPNYSSELNVNALLLGDSALYLCASSLRYRGEGTEAFFGQGTRLTVV.

The chain combines TRBV7-2 with TRBJ1-2; 9 nucleotides line up with TRBD1. The germline CDR1 and CDR2 sequences are SGHTA and FQGNSA. The CDR3 totals 15 residues. With 1 base clipped from V and 11 bases from J, the junction kept 11 bases outside the gene matches. DNA of the CDR3: TGTGCCAGCAGCTTAGGCTTGACCGGGACAGGGCCTTACACCTTC. This gives the protein CASSLGLTGTGPYTF. Full variable domain (rest looked up from reference TRBV7-2 and TRBJ1-2): GAGVSQSPSNKVTEKGKDVELRCDPISGHTALYWYRQSLGQGLEFLIYFQGNSAPDKSGLPSDRFSAERTGGSVSTLTIQRTQQEDSAVYLCASSLGLTGTGPYTFGSGTRLTVV.

The chain joins TRBV29-1 to TRBJ2-1; D is unclear. The CDR3 loop spans 12 amino acids. The V gene's germline CDR1 is SQVTM and CDR2 ANQGSEA. V lost 4 bases to trimming and J lost 0 bases, with 4 bases between them. The CDR3, as DNA: TGCAGCGTTGTTGTCTCCTACAATGAGCAGTTCTTC. Translated: CSVVVSYNEQFF.

CDR3 loop: CASSYLLRDPTQYF. The CDR3, as DNA: TGTGCCAGCAGTTATCTCCTACGGGATCCGACCCAGTACTTC. The V and J genes are TRBV6-2 or TRBV6-3 and TRBJ2-5; TRBD2 might be the D (5 bases). The CDR3 has 14 residues. Between the trimmed V and J ends, which lost 3 bases and 7 bases, there was a span of 15 bases. Germline CDR1 MNHEY, CDR2 SVGEGT.

This clonotype has only a few counts. The chain is built from TRBV10-3 and TRBJ2-2, with 11 bases fitting TRBD2. The CDR3 has 18 residues. The germline CDR1 and CDR2 sequences are ENHRY and SYGVKD. V was clipped by 0 bases and J by 6 bases; unmatched bases: 9. The CDR3 bases are TGTGCCATCAGTGAGTCGGCCACTAGCGGGAGAGGGGCCGGGGAGCTGTTTTTT. It translates to CAISESATSGRGAGELFF.

The chain uses TRBV6-6 and TRBJ2-2; D is perhaps TRBD2 (7 bases). Between the trimmed V and J ends, which lost 0 bases and 7 bases, there was a span of 15 bases. The CDR3 is 16 amino acids. Germline values: CDR1 MNHNY, CDR2 SVGAGI (reference sequence). CDR3 in amino acids: CASSYSHGGPGGELFF. In nucleotides, the CDR3 is TGTGCCAGCAGTTACTCGCACGGGGGGCCCGGCGGGGAGCTGTTTTTT.

This clonotype appeared many times. J is TRBJ2-7 and V is TRBV7-6, with 8 bases aligning to TRBD2. Germline V gene sequence: CDR1 SGHVS, CDR2 FNYEAQ. Unmatched junction bases numbered 12, after V lost 8 bases and J lost 3 bases. The CDR3 length is 15 residues. The CDR3 bases are TGTGCCAGCCGCGCGGGAGCGGGAGAATTCTACGAGCAGTACTTC. Its translation: CASRAGAGEFYEQYF.

This clonotype was seen a handful of times. V usage is TRBV21-1 and J usage is TRBJ1-6. TRBV21-1 is a known pseudogene. The CDR3 sequence is 18 residues long. The CDR3 here is CASSKKQESSSYNSPLHF. The CDR3 DNA is TGTGCCAGCAGCAAAAAGCAGGAATCCAGCTCCTATAATTCACCCCTCCACTTT.

The table lists this clonotype with a few counts. Here the CDR3 reads CASSGRGQLQETQYF. In DNA form, the CDR3 reads TGTGCCAGCAGCGGTCGGGGACAGCTACAAGAGACCCAGTACTTC. The chain uses TRBV11-2 and TRBJ2-5; 7 nucleotides line up with TRBD1. The germline CDR1 and CDR2 sequences are SGHAT and FQNNGV. The CDR3 extends over 15 amino acids. V shed 5 bases, J shed 2 bases, and the junction held 8 bases outside the gene matches.